Sequencing of this TCR beta chain was carried out in a study of technical replicates of blood from a handful of donors. The method was immunoSEQ multiplex PCR; TCRdb's version includes in-frame clones alone and lacks a portion of them. Of 70,000 or so clones in the sample, nearly 99% are singletons; the top ten hold 0.22%. The sample comprised T cells isolated from PBMCs. This sequence was found in a human donor in good health.

The CDR3: CASSVRGRELTDTQYF. DNA of the CDR3: TGTGCCAGCAGCGTCCGGGGGCGGGAGCTCACAGATACGCAGTATTTT. The chain employs TRBV9 and TRBJ2-3; TRBD2 is a possible D gene (7 bases). The V end lost 2 bases, the J end lost 2 bases, and 15 bases lay between the germline ends. There are 16 residues in the CDR3. CDR1 SGDLS and CDR2 YYNGEE come from the germline V gene. Looking up the rest from reference TRBV9 and TRBJ2-3 gives the full variable domain: DSGVTQTPKHLITATGQRVTLRCSPRSGDLSVYWYQQSLDQGLQFLIQYYNGEERAKGNILERFSAQQFPDLHSELNLSSLELGDSALYFCASSVRGRELTDTQYFGPGTRLTVL.